The source of this T cell receptor beta chain is a study of regulatory T cells in long-lasting Graves disease. Notes on the study in general: Study of thyroid tissue was not done, with only peripheral blood studied.

Indicated time point: newly diagnosed GD, antithyroid drugs for less than 3 months. From RNA extracted from PBMCs, the TCR library was made. Concerning this clonotype itself: Its target is unknown.

Investigators prepared the TCR beta libraries by applying iRepertoire HTBI primers and Arm-PCR of CDR3 regions. Per the study methods: The study identified 50 to 70 TRBV and about 14 TRBJ segments across samples. TCRdb re-analysed the multiplex PCR reads in MiXCR, keeping a single row per CDR3 protein. For this entry, the V and J calls and clone size follow TCRdb and not the study's own pipeline. The sample lists over 300,000 distinct CDR3 sequences; 15% to 19% were seen once. The clonotype was recovered from a female donor with Graves disease. The starting material was peripheral blood mononuclear cells (PBMCs), obtained at new diagnosis, from a patient treated with antithyroid drugs.

CDR3 DNA: TGTGCCAGCAGTTATTCGGCACCGAAGGTTGGTGTCCGAGAGACCCAGTACTTC. Its translation: CASSYSAPKVGVRETQYF. This chain uses TRBV6-4 with TRBJ2-5, with D uncertain. Germline-derived CDR1 and CDR2 are MRHNA and SNTAGT. The CDR3 is 18 residues long. The germline V and J ends were trimmed by 5 bases and 4 bases, with 26 bases remaining between them.